These T cell receptor beta chains were read from a single sample in a study of identifying expanded T cells in peripheral blood. Only in-frame clones appear in the TCRdb table, and some are missing; sequencing was by immunoSEQ multiplex PCR. The sample has 75,000 to 95,000 clones, 80% to 90% seen once; the top ten hold less than 9.5%. The sequenced sample consisted of blood. These receptors came from a person aged 18-70 years in good health. Each CDR3 is given with its conserved first and last residue. The order of the fields is V gene, J gene, CDR3 protein.

TRBV5-1,TRBJ2-4,CASSADRGLVSKNIQYF
TRBV7-9,TRBJ1-2,CASTPHRVKNYGYTF
TRBV19,TRBJ1-2,CASIDTGTANYGYTF
TRBV25-1,TRBJ2-3,CASSPGGIYTQYF
TRBV21-1,TRBJ2-1,CASSDQPGTESNEQFF
TRBV5-1,TRBJ2-3,CASSLVPLRTFPITDTQYF
TRBV6-6,TRBJ1-2,CASSYGGTGEYGYTF
TRBV10-2,TRBJ2-7,CASSGIYEQYF
TRBV7-9,TRBJ2-5,CASSTEAQYF
TRBV7-2,TRBJ1-5,CASSPEGATYSNQPQHF
TRBV19,TRBJ2-7,CASSIGLGTGFYEQYF
TRBV11-2,TRBJ2-1,CASSLDPLAREQFF
TRBV27,TRBJ2-5,CASSLTYSEETQYF
TRBV9,TRBJ1-2,CASSVEAGDYYGYTF
TRBV6-1,TRBJ2-2,CASSEGLAGTGELFF
TRBV19,TRBJ1-2,CASNLDRGLYGYTF
TRBV9,TRBJ1-3,CASSAGGSLGNTIYF
TRBV18,TRBJ1-1,CASSPLTGSVVNTEAFF
TRBV6-6,TRBJ1-1,CASSIRGTAYTEAFF
TRBV5-5,TRBJ1-3,CASSTTGYGNTIYF
TRBV7-6,TRBJ2-3,CASSSRTGGTDTQYF
TRBV6-6,TRBJ2-7,CASTQELAMSSYEQYF
TRBV5-1,TRBJ1-2,CASSLTGLGYTF
TRBV5-6,TRBJ1-1,CASSLGRFIEAFF
TRBV5-4,TRBJ1-1,CASSSSGDNTEAFF
TRBV29-1,TRBJ2-1,CSVAGGIYNEQFF
TRBV4-3,TRBJ2-2,CASSPKASGQGNTGELFF
TRBV10-3,TRBJ2-5,CAIRRQGVLETQYF
TRBV30,TRBJ2-3,CAWSRVGGPTDTQYF
TRBV28,TRBJ1-2,CASSLGPRDRYYGYTF
TRBV5-1,TRBJ1-2,CASSLVGVAAQDYGYTF
TRBV4-2,TRBJ2-3,CASSQEAPAGILSTDTQYF
TRBV28,TRBJ1-2,CASSLDRYGYTF
TRBV19,TRBJ1-2,CASLDRASYGYTF
TRBV30,TRBJ2-5,CAWTRGGVIKTQYF
TRBV2,TRBJ2-5,CASSVYPLAGGGETQYF
TRBV9,TRBJ2-2,CASSVVPGELFF
TRBV5-4,TRBJ2-2,CASSLADGGELFF
TRBV18,TRBJ2-1,CASSPRQGEEQFF
TRBV6-6,TRBJ1-2,CASSLGGGGGYGYTF
TRBV5-1,TRBJ1-3,CASSSSSSGNTIYF
TRBV7-9,TRBJ1-6,CASSPGQGHSPLHF
TRBV7-9,TRBJ1-5,CASSLAGAQVNQPQHF
TRBV27,TRBJ2-1,CASSLNRQTYNEQFF
TRBV27,TRBJ1-1,CASSGQASSLNTEAFF
TRBV19,TRBJ2-1,CASSMASGRIGEQFF
TRBV30,TRBJ1-1,CAQDRLNTEAFF
TRBV5-1,TRBJ2-6,CASKLASGANVLTF
TRBV4-3,TRBJ1-5,CASSQAGNQPQHF